Listed below are T cell receptor beta chains from one sample, sequenced in a study of T-cell memory formation after mild COVID-19. TCRdb re-analysed the 5' RACE reads in MiXCR, keeping a single row per CDR3 protein. The sample shows 130,000 to 150,000 distinct CDR3 sequences, 19% of them seen only once. Sequencing was done on a sample of PBMCs or a T cell subset sorted from them (not recorded which). The origin of the receptors is an adult woman who had mild COVID-19 (a few samples of this study predate the infection). Cell type and time point are not known. Both conserved end residues are part of each CDR3. The D gene is left open where the match is weak. Only part of the rows carry a size: once, few, many, or a class if the clone is expanded.

j_call,d_call,clone_size,v_call,cdr3_length,cdr3_nt,cdr3_aa
TRBJ1-1,.,few,TRBV20-1,13,TGCAGTGCTAGATGGACGGCGAACACTGAAGCTTTCTTT,CSARWTANTEAFF
TRBJ1-2,.,.,TRBV7-6,16,TGTGCCAGCAGCTTAGTCCCGGCTACCAGGGGATATGGCTACACCTTC,CASSLVPATRGYGYTF
TRBJ2-7,.,.,TRBV20-1,11,TGCAGTGCTAGAGAAGGATACGAGCAGTACTTC,CSAREGYEQYF
TRBJ1-1,.,few,TRBV10-3,14,TGTGCCATCAGTGTGGGGACGGCCAACACTGAAGCTTTCTTT,CAISVGTANTEAFF
TRBJ2-7,.,few,TRBV9,14,TGTGCCAGCAGCGTAGATGCGGGAACCTACGAGCAGTACTTC,CASSVDAGTYEQYF
TRBJ2-2,.,.,TRBV15,15,TGTGCCACCAGCAGAGGAGGACCGAACACCGGGGAGCTGTTTTTT,CATSRGGPNTGELFF
TRBJ1-5,.,.,TRBV3-1,13,TGTGCCAGCAGCCCGGATACCAATCAGCCCCAGCATTTT,CASSPDTNQPQHF
TRBJ2-7,.,few,TRBV7-9,15,TGTGCCAGCAGCCCTCGTGTGAAGGGGGGAAACGAGCAGTACTTC,CASSPRVKGGNEQYF
TRBJ1-1,TRBD1,.,TRBV5-1,15,TGCGCCAGCAGCTTGGTGAGGACAGGGGCCACTGAAGCTTTCTTT,CASSLVRTGATEAFF
TRBJ1-4,.,.,TRBV12-3/TRBV12-4,14,TGTGCCAGCAGGCGCGGGGTTGCTAATGAAAAACTGTTTTTT,CASRRGVANEKLFF
TRBJ2-6,.,.,TRBV2,19,TGTGCCAGCAGTGGTCGAGGGAGCACTCTAAGCTCTTGGGCCAACGTCCTGACTTTC,CASSGRGSTLSSWANVLTF
TRBJ2-1,.,many,TRBV5-5,15,TGTGCCAGCAGCTTGGAACTAGGTGGAGTCAATGAGCAGTTCTTC,CASSLELGGVNEQFF
TRBJ1-1,.,few,TRBV7-9,12,TGTGCCAGCAGCTCGAGGGGTGCTGAAGCTTTCTTT,CASSSRGAEAFF
TRBJ1-3,.,few,TRBV3-1,18,TGTGCCAGCAGCCAAGATATTCGAGGTTGGGCCTCTGGAAACACCATATATTTT,CASSQDIRGWASGNTIYF